This is a list of T cell receptor beta chains from one sample in a study of cytomegalovirus exposure and HLA in healthy donors. Sequencing was performed with immunoSEQ multiplex PCR; in TCRdb, only in-frame clones are kept and a portion is missing. Of approximately 210,000 clones detected, 81% appear once; the ten largest clones hold less than 2%. Sample: PBMCs. The receptors were gathered from a man aged 18 to 29 in good health and CMV-seronegative. Both conserved end residues are part of each CDR3. The order of the fields is V gene, clone size, D gene, J gene, CDR3 DNA, CDR3 protein. A D gene is named only where the DNA matches it firmly. The listing skips clone size in some rows; elsewhere it reads once, few, many or a size class.

TRBV21-1,-,-,TRBJ1-2,TGTGCCAGCAGCAAAGAGTGTATAGGACAGACCCTTCTCTATGGCTACACCTTC,CASSKECIGQTLLYGYTF
TRBV7-9,once,TRBD1,TRBJ1-5,TGTGCCAGCAGCTTAGGACAGGGGGTCCGCAATCAGCCCCAGCATTTT,CASSLGQGVRNQPQHF
TRBV13,-,-,TRBJ2-7,TGTGCCAGCAGCTTAGGACGGGTTGGGGAGCAGTACTTC,CASSLGRVGEQYF
TRBV28,-,TRBD1,TRBJ2-2,TGTGCCAGCAGTCGCAGGGGGCTGTTGGTTGGGGGGGAGCTGTTTTTT,CASSRRGLLVGGELFF
TRBV15,once,-,TRBJ2-2,TGTGCCACCAGCAGAGATACTAGACCCACCGGGGAGCTGTTTTTT,CATSRDTRPTGELFF
TRBV7-8,once,-,TRBJ2-2,TGTGCCAGCAGCTATTGGGGACAAGGGACTACCAACGCGAACACCGGGGAGCTGTTTTTT,CASSYWGQGTTNANTGELFF
TRBV25-1,-,-,TRBJ1-2,TGTGCCAGCAGTGAATATACAGCTAACTATGGCTACACCTTC,CASSEYTANYGYTF
TRBV5-1,-,TRBD2,TRBJ2-1,TGCGCCAGCAGCTTGTCGGGCGGGAGGAACAATGAGCAGTTCTTC,CASSLSGGRNNEQFF
TRBV7-2,-,TRBD2,TRBJ2-4,TGTGCCAGCAGTCCTAGCGGTTGGGGAGGTAAAAACATTCAGTACTTC,CASSPSGWGGKNIQYF
TRBV5-1,-,-,TRBJ2-7,TGCGCCAGCAGCTTCGTGGCGGGTAGCTCCTACGAGCAGTACTTC,CASSFVAGSSYEQYF
TRBV7-9,-,-,TRBJ2-2,TGTGCCAGCAGCTCGCCCAGGGCGAATAGGAACACCGGGGAGCTGTTTTTT,CASSSPRANRNTGELFF
TRBV5-1,-,TRBD2,TRBJ2-7,TGCGCCAGCAGCCATCGAGAGACTAGCGGGAGTTATACCTACGAGCAGTACTTC,CASSHRETSGSYTYEQYF
TRBV7-6,-,TRBD2,TRBJ2-7,TGTGCCAGCAGCTTATGGAGCGGGAGCTCCTACGAGCAGTACTTC,CASSLWSGSSYEQYF
TRBV7-7,-,TRBD1,TRBJ2-1,TGTGCTAGCAGCCGGACAGGTAACAATGAGCAGTTCTTC,CASSRTGNNEQFF
TRBV4-3,-,TRBD1,TRBJ1-1,TGCGCCAGCAGCCGCAACCCCCGAGGACAGGGCACTTTGAACACTGAAGCTTTCTTT,CASSRNPRGQGTLNTEAFF
TRBV6-1,-,-,TRBJ2-7,TGTGCCAGCAGTGAATGGGGCAAGTACTACGAGCAGTACTTC,CASSEWGKYYEQYF
TRBV9,-,-,TRBJ1-2,TGTGCCAGCAGCGTGGTGGTGGACAGTGAATATGGCTACACCTTC,CASSVVVDSEYGYTF
TRBV5-1,few,-,TRBJ2-3,TGCGCCAGCAGTCAAGACAGGTCTTCTAGCACAGATACGCAGTATTTT,CASSQDRSSSTDTQYF
TRBV28,once,TRBD2,TRBJ2-5,TGTGCCAGCAGTTTTTCTAGCGGGAGTAAGGGGCGGGAGACCCAGTACTTC,CASSFSSGSKGRETQYF
TRBV5-8,-,TRBD2,TRBJ2-7,TGTGCCAGCAGCCCGGGGGGTTTGGCGGGGAACGAGCAGTACTTC,CASSPGGLAGNEQYF
TRBV19,-,TRBD2,TRBJ2-7,TGTGCCAGTAGTAACGGCGGGGGTTCCTACGAGCAGTACTTC,CASSNGGGSYEQYF
TRBV5-4,-,TRBD1,TRBJ1-3,TGTGCCAGCAGCTTGGCACAGGGGTCTGGAAACACCATATATTTT,CASSLAQGSGNTIYF
TRBV6-5,-,-,TRBJ1-1,TGTGCCAGCACGCGAGGCACTGAAGCTTTCTTT,CASTRGTEAFF
TRBV27,-,-,TRBJ1-5,TGTGCCAGCAGTTTTATTCCCAGGGCGGATCAGCCCCAGCATTTT,CASSFIPRADQPQHF
TRBV28,-,TRBD2,TRBJ2-3,TGTGCCAGTGGAACCGGGACTAGCGGGGACCACGATACGCAGTATTTT,CASGTGTSGDHDTQYF
TRBV19,-,TRBD1,TRBJ2-1,TGTGCCAGTAGCCCCTTGAGGGGGCAGGACTACAATGAGCAGTTCTTC,CASSPLRGQDYNEQFF
TRBV12-5,-,-,TRBJ1-1,TGTGCTAGTGGTTTGGTTTGGGCCCGGGACATATTGAACACTGAAGCTTTCTTT,CASGLVWARDILNTEAFF
TRBV29-1,-,TRBD1,TRBJ2-7,TGCAGCGCCAGGGGGAGCTACGAGCAGTACTTC,CSARGSYEQYF
TRBV15,-,-,TRBJ2-1,TGTGCCACCAGCAGAGATCCAGGGGAGGAGCAGTTCTTC,CATSRDPGEEQFF
TRBV19,-,-,TRBJ1-1,TGTGCCAGTAGTATCAGGGGCCCAGGCACTGAAGCTTTCTTT,CASSIRGPGTEAFF
TRBV23-1,-,-,TRBJ1-1,TGCGCCAGCAGCCCGTCCGGGGTCGGTACCACTGAAGCTTTCTTT,CASSPSGVGTTEAFF
TRBV5-1,-,TRBD1,TRBJ2-1,TGCGCCAGCAGCTTGGATCCCGGACAGGCCTACAATGAGCAGTTCTTC,CASSLDPGQAYNEQFF
TRBV4-1,-,TRBD1,TRBJ1-2,TGCGCCAGCAGCCCCACCAATCGACAGGGAGGCTATGGCTACACCTTC,CASSPTNRQGGYGYTF
TRBV5-1,few,TRBD1,TRBJ1-1,TGCGCCAGCAGCTTGGAGTACGGGACAGGGGGCACTGAAGCTTTCTTT,CASSLEYGTGGTEAFF
TRBV30,-,TRBD2,TRBJ2-1,TGTGCCTGGAGTGTCTTAAGAAAGCGTGTATCTAGCGGAGAGCAGTTCTTC,CAWSVLRKRVSSGEQFF
TRBV6-5,-,-,TRBJ2-7,TGTGCCAGCAGTTACCGCGGGACAGTTTACGAGCAGTACTTC,CASSYRGTVYEQYF
TRBV4-3,-,-,TRBJ1-5,TGCGCCAGCAGCCAAGAGTTCCGGCAGCCCCAGCATTTT,CASSQEFRQPQHF
TRBV14,-,-,TRBJ2-1,TGTGCCAGCAGCCAAGATCGGAACAGGTACAATGAGCAGTTCTTC,CASSQDRNRYNEQFF
TRBV19,-,TRBD2,TRBJ2-1,TGTGCCAGTAGGGCTAGCGGGGGGGACTACAATGAGCAGTTCTTC,CASRASGGDYNEQFF
TRBV5-1,-,TRBD1,TRBJ1-6,TGCGCCAGCAGCTTGTTCGGACAGGTTCCTAATTCACCCCTCCACTTT,CASSLFGQVPNSPLHF
TRBV9,-,-,TRBJ1-2,TGTGCCAGCAGCGCGCGAACAGGGTTTGGCTATGGCTACACCTTC,CASSARTGFGYGYTF
TRBV28,-,TRBD1,TRBJ1-6,TGTGCCAGCAGTAACAGGGGGCGGAATTCACCCCTCCACTTT,CASSNRGRNSPLHF
TRBV11-3,-,TRBD1,TRBJ2-3,TGTGCCAGCAGCTCCGGGACAGGGGCTAGCACAGACACGCAGTATTTT,CASSSGTGASTDTQYF